Listed below are T cell receptor beta chains from one sample, sequenced in a study of immune evolution from preneoplasia to lung adenocarcinoma. Some clones are missing from TCRdb's copy, which holds only in-frame ones; the method was immunoSEQ multiplex PCR. The sample lists roughly 4,800 clones, 70% to 90% occurring once. The sample consisted of FFPE adjacent normal lung tissue. These receptors originate from a donor at least 70 years old with lung adenocarcinoma. CDR3s leave out the opening cysteine and the closing phenylalanine or tryptophan. The D gene is left open where the match is weak. Size tells how often a clone was seen (once, few, many) or the class of an expanded clone, and some rows leave it out.

NA | TRBJ1-1 | TRBV9 | NA | ASSVIPNTEAF
NA | TRBJ2-7 | TRBV9 | NA | ASSVEEGSEQY
NA | TRBJ2-6 | TRBV30 | NA | AWSRKTGSSTLSGANVLT
NA | TRBJ1-5 | TRBV29-1 | NA | SVGGANNQPQH
NA | TRBJ1-2 | TRBV18 | NA | ASSPPVTDTNYGYT
NA | TRBJ2-7 | TRBV11-3 | NA | ASSQKGGVDSYEQY
once | TRBJ2-1 | TRBV14 | NA | ASSQVVGGTDKF
NA | TRBJ1-4 | TRBV7-6 | NA | ASSRLAEKLF
NA | TRBJ2-7 | TRBV5-5 | TRBD2 | ASSLGGLAGYEQY
NA | TRBJ2-1 | TRBV11-3 | NA | ASSLAALGEQF
NA | TRBJ2-7 | TRBV19 | NA | ASSAGSYEQY
NA | TRBJ2-2 | TRBV7-9 | NA | ASSLGDPVRELF
NA | TRBJ2-7 | TRBV28 | TRBD2 | ASSLTGGLSYEQY
NA | TRBJ2-2 | TRBV7-9 | TRBD1 | ASSLRRTGDTGELF
NA | TRBJ2-2 | TRBV9 | TRBD2 | ASSGTSGGTGELF
NA | TRBJ1-2 | TRBV4-1 | TRBD1 | ASSPSGTGSSSYGYT
NA | TRBJ2-3 | TRBV29-1 | NA | SAYYRQETTDTQY
NA | TRBJ2-3 | TRBV7-2 | NA | ASERPFTDTQY
NA | TRBJ2-7 | TRBV4-1 | NA | ASSQELALSYEQY
NA | TRBJ2-3 | TRBV9 | NA | ASSVGTSLEFTDTQY
NA | TRBJ2-3 | TRBV5-6 | NA | ASSSGPRSTDTQY
NA | TRBJ2-1 | TRBV7-3 | NA | ASSLTGNNEQF
NA | TRBJ2-7 | TRBV4-1 | NA | ASSPSWGSVYEQY
NA | TRBJ2-5 | TRBV18 | TRBD2 | ASSPIWAGLGFETQY
NA | TRBJ2-1 | TRBV18 | NA | ASSPWDNYNEQF
NA | TRBJ2-3 | TRBV29-1 | TRBD1 | SVEGVTGGRPLGTDTQY
NA | TRBJ1-2 | TRBV30 | NA | AWSVLSRAGTYT
NA | TRBJ2-7 | TRBV28 | TRBD2 | ASSLLAGVGEQY
NA | TRBJ2-3 | TRBV11-3 | NA | ASSQTGASDTQY
NA | TRBJ2-2 | TRBV7-9 | NA | ASSFGDMARELF
NA | TRBJ2-2 | TRBV18 | NA | ASSFEGWGTGELF
few | TRBJ1-3 | TRBV6-4 | NA | ASSDSNGGTPELGNTIY
NA | TRBJ2-3 | TRBV25-1 | NA | ASSEPRGGTDTQY
few | TRBJ2-3 | TRBV6-4 | NA | ASSDSEGADTQY
NA | TRBJ2-1 | TRBV6-1 | NA | ASSDAGESPYNEQF
NA | TRBJ2-7 | TRBV5-1 | NA | ASSSHLSSYEQY
NA | TRBJ2-1 | TRBV9 | TRBD2 | ASSVVGLAGDNEQF
NA | TRBJ2-5 | TRBV6-4 | TRBD2 | ASSETGTRGSETQY
NA | TRBJ1-4 | TRBV28 | NA | ASSPREKLF
NA | TRBJ2-7 | TRBV5-6 | TRBD2 | ASSLEAGVGEQY
NA | TRBJ2-7 | TRBV10-3 | TRBD1 | AISRQGTYEQY
NA | TRBJ2-7 | TRBV9 | TRBD1 | ASSPRTGRAYEQY
NA | TRBJ2-1 | TRBV4-2 | NA | ASSQEARAGVGGGNEQF
once | TRBJ2-1 | TRBV19 | NA | ASRVTDEQF
once | TRBJ1-2 | TRBV6-6 | NA | ASSPLVNGYT
NA | TRBJ2-2 | TRBV2 | NA | ASSAGEMTGELF
NA | TRBJ2-7 | TRBV5-1 | NA | ASSPGTSTYEQY
NA | TRBJ2-7 | TRBV11-2 | NA | ASSLDQGGRYEQY
NA | TRBJ1-5 | TRBV4-1 | NA | ASSQDPPRGTTNQPQH
NA | TRBJ2-3 | TRBV7-9 | NA | ASSFNLGKNTDTQY
NA | TRBJ1-5 | TRBV28 | NA | ASSPTPGGLAQPQH
NA | TRBJ2-3 | TRBV4-1 | NA | ASSQRDKSGADTQY
NA | TRBJ2-7 | TRBV6-1 | TRBD1 | ASSDRQGYEQY
NA | TRBJ1-3 | TRBV9 | NA | ASSAEGGLYGNTIY
NA | TRBJ2-7 | TRBV29-1 | NA | SVDTFGEQY
NA | TRBJ1-1 | TRBV7-8 | TRBD1 | ASSLRQGNTEAF
NA | TRBJ1-5 | TRBV5-8 | TRBD1 | ASSPRGFARKPQH
NA | TRBJ1-3 | TRBV28 | NA | ASSPGFSGNTIY
NA | TRBJ2-3 | TRBV27 | NA | ASSQSWGSGNTQY
few | TRBJ1-1 | TRBV7-2 | NA | ASSLGLTEAF